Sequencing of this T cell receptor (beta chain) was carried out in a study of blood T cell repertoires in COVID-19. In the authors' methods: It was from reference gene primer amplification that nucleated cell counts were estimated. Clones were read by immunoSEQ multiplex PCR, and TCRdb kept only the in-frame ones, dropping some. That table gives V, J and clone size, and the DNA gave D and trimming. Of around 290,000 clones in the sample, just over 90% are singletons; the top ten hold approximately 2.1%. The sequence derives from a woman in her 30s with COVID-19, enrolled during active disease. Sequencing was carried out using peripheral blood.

This CDR3 reads CASSLESYGAGELFF. The CDR3 DNA is TGTGCCAGCAGCTTAGAATCTTACGGGGCCGGGGAGCTGTTTTTT. The chain carries TRBV11-3 and TRBJ2-2; possible D gene TRBD2, 5 bases. Germline-derived CDR1 and CDR2 are SGHNT and YENEEA. This CDR3 contains 15 residues. V shed 0 bases and J shed 6 bases, with 11 bases lying between them.